One and the same sample provided the 18 T cell receptor beta chains below, sequenced in a study of blood T cell repertoires in COVID-19. Clones were read by immunoSEQ multiplex PCR, and TCRdb kept only the in-frame ones, dropping some. The data show about 320,000 clones, over 75% seen once. Sequenced sample: peripheral blood. These TCRs come from a human donor in a cohort sampled during active COVID-19.

This clone appeared once. This chain uses TRBV7-9 with TRBJ2-2, with TRBD2 identical over 9 bases. This CDR3 spans 17 amino acids. Germline CDR1 SEHNR, CDR2 FQNEAQ (reference sequence). The V gene end was trimmed by 2 bases and the J gene end by 0 bases; junction bases not matched to a gene: 4. Written as DNA, the CDR3 is TGTGCCAGCAGCTTACCTAGCGGGGTTTCGAACACCGGGGAGCTGTTTTTT. Translated: CASSLPSGVSNTGELFF. The full variable domain, completed using reference TRBV7-9 and TRBJ2-2, is DTGVSQNPRHKITKRGQNVTFRCDPISEHNRLYWYRQTLGQGPEFLTYFQNEAQLEKSRLLSDRFSAERPKGSFSTLEIQRTEQGDSAMYLCASSLPSGVSNTGELFFGEGSRLTVL.

This clone showed up just once. CDR3 DNA sequence: TGTGCCAGCAGGAAGGGGTTGAACACTGAAGCTTTCTTT. It specifies CASRKGLNTEAFF. This chain connects TRBV11-2 to TRBJ1-1; maybe TRBD1 (5 bases). V dropped 6 bases and J dropped 0 bases, with 8 bases sitting between them. The CDR3 has 13 residues. CDR1 SGHAT and CDR2 FQNNGV come from the germline V gene.

V gene TRBV7-9 combines with J gene TRBJ1-1; no definite D call. CDR1 is SEHNR, CDR2 FQNEAQ, per germline (reference sequence). This CDR3 is 14 amino acids long. V lost 6 bases and J 6 bases, leaving 17 bases between the germline ends. The CDR3 here is CASSANYPVPEAFF. CDR3 nucleotides: TGTGCCAGCAGTGCCAACTACCCGGTCCCTGAAGCTTTCTTT.

The CDR3 region has the DNA TGTGCCGCCGCCACGGGGACAGCCTACGAGCAGTACTTC. Translated, it gives CAAATGTAYEQYF. The J gene is TRBJ2-7, the V gene TRBV7-9; 7 bases line up with TRBD1. This CDR3 is 13 amino acids long. CDR1 is SEHNR and CDR2 is FQNEAQ in the germline V gene (reference sequence). V trimming: 11 bases; J trimming: 2 bases; junction bases outside the gene matches: 9.

This rearrangement joins TRBV11-2 to TRBJ2-2; 13 bases are a match to TRBD2. CDR3 size: 17 residues. Looked up from germline, CDR1 is SGHAT and CDR2 is FQNNGV. The junction had 10 bases not matched to a gene; V was cut back by 5 bases and J by 7 bases. CDR3 sequence (DNA): TGTGCCAGCAGCCCCCCCTTACTAGCGGGGGGGGGCGGGGAGCTGTTTTTT. This translates into CASSPPLLAGGGGELFF.

The genes are TRBV7-2 and TRBJ1-5; 11 bases line up with TRBD1. Per germline, CDR1 SGHTA and CDR2 FQGNSA. CDR3 size: 13 residues. V shed 8 bases, J shed 5 bases, and the junction held 2 bases outside the gene matches. The CDR3, as DNA: TGTGCCAGCCGGGGACAGGGGGATCAGCCCCAGCATTTT. Its protein is CASRGQGDQPQHF. Full variable domain (outside the CDR3, taken from reference TRBV7-2 and TRBJ1-5): GAGVSQSPSNKVTEKGKDVELRCDPISGHTALYWYRQSLGQGLEFLIYFQGNSAPDKSGLPSDRFSAERTGGSVSTLTIQRTQQEDSAVYLCASRGQGDQPQHFGDGTRLSIL.

The chain combines TRBV5-1 with TRBJ2-5; 12 bases fit TRBD2. The CDR3 loop spans 15 amino acids. Germline V gene data show CDR1 as SGHRS and CDR2 as YFSETQ. V was pared by 5 bases and J by 4 bases, with 6 bases of the junction left unmatched. The CDR3 here is CASRLTSGGLETQYF. The CDR3 DNA follows: TGCGCCAGCAGGTTGACTAGCGGGGGATTAGAGACCCAGTACTTC.

The V and J genes are TRBV27 and TRBJ2-7; 7 nucleotides match TRBD1. From germline, CDR1 is MNHEY and CDR2 SMNVEV (reference sequence). This CDR3 is 15 amino acids long. Trimming took 5 bases from V and 4 from J; bases not matched to a gene: 11. The CDR3 loop is CASSLKPGTDYEQYF. The CDR3 DNA sequence: TGTGCCAGCAGTCTTAAACCCGGGACAGATTACGAGCAGTACTTC.

The V and J genes are TRBV7-3 and TRBJ1-3; the D is unclear. This CDR3 contains 16 residues. Germline CDR1 SGHTA, CDR2 FQGTGA. V dropped 0 bases and J dropped 0 bases, with 9 bases sitting between them. The CDR3 DNA is TGTGCCAGCAGCTTAACGGGCACCTTCTCTGGAAACACCATATATTTT. Protein: CASSLTGTFSGNTIYF.

The CDR3 DNA follows: TGTGCCAGCAGTGAATTCGCGCCCGGGGTGAACACCGGGGAGCTGTTTTTT. Translated: CASSEFAPGVNTGELFF. The genes are TRBV25-1 and TRBJ2-2, with a tentative D call TRBD2 (5 bases). CDR1 MGHDK and CDR2 SYGVNS come from the germline V gene. The CDR3 is made up of 17 amino acids. V lost 1 base, J lost 1 base, and 13 bases lay in between.

This sequence joins TRBV3-1 (or the pseudogene TRBV3-2) and TRBJ2-2; 7 bases align to TRBD1. Trimming removed 5 bases from V and 0 bases from J; junction bases left unmatched: 9. From germline, CDR1 is LGHDT and CDR2 YNNKEL (reference sequence). The CDR3 spans 17 residues. The CDR3 here is CASSYRRTGPNTGELFF. In DNA form, the CDR3 reads TGTGCCAGCAGCTACAGACGGACAGGCCCGAACACCGGGGAGCTGTTTTTT.

The chain couples TRBV12-3 or TRBV12-4 to TRBJ2-7, with D possibly being TRBD1 (5 bases). Trimming stripped 6 bases from V and 1 base from J, with 10 bases between. This CDR3 contains 13 residues. This chain's CDR3 is CASRSRGSYEQYF. The CDR3 nucleotides read TGTGCCAGCAGATCAAGGGGTTCCTACGAGCAGTACTTC.

The CDR3 spells CASQPGLWVEQYF. The CDR3 DNA reads TGTGCCAGTCAACCAGGGTTATGGGTGGAGCAGTACTTC. This chain connects TRBV6-5 to TRBJ2-7; perhaps TRBD1 as D (5 bases). The CDR3 runs to 13 residues. V gave up 9 bases and J gave up 7 bases, with 19 bases separating them. Looked up from germline, CDR1 is MNHEY and CDR2 is SVGAGI.

V and J are TRBV7-2 and TRBJ1-5; perhaps TRBD1 as D (6 bases). The germline V and J ends were trimmed by 5 bases and 6 bases, with 20 bases remaining between them. CDR3 size: 16 residues. The germline V gene has CDR1 SGHTA and CDR2 FQGNSA. The CDR3 nucleotides are TGTGCCAGCAGCCCCCAAAGTACAGGGTTTCCTCAGCCCCAGCATTTT. Amino acids: CASSPQSTGFPQPQHF.

CDR3: CASREGRGAGYTF. Here the CDR3 DNA reads TGTGCCAGCAGGGAAGGCAGGGGAGCTGGCTACACCTTC. The gene calls are TRBV6-4 and TRBJ1-2; D may be TRBD1 (6 bases). CDR1 MRHNA and CDR2 SNTAGT come from the germline V gene. The CDR3 is 13 residues long. With 6 bases removed from V and 7 bases from J, the gap between germline ends came to 15 bases.

V usage is TRBV24-1 and J usage is TRBJ2-7; D is possibly TRBD1 (5 bases). The CDR3 has 13 residues. In germline, CDR1 is KGHDR, CDR2 SFDVKD. V dropped 6 bases and J dropped 5 bases, with 13 bases sitting between them. CDR3 nucleotide sequence: TGTGCCACCAGTTTATCACAGGCCGACGAGCAGTACTTC. It specifies CATSLSQADEQYF.

The chain uses TRBV2 and TRBJ1-4; D is ambiguous. Trimming pared 0 bases from V and 10 bases from J, leaving 12 bases between. CDR1 SNHLY and CDR2 FYNNEI come from the germline V gene. The CDR3 has 14 residues. CDR3 loop: CASSEAARVGKLFF. Here the CDR3 DNA reads TGTGCCAGCAGTGAAGCAGCGAGGGTCGGAAAACTGTTTTTT.

As DNA, the CDR3 is TGTGCCAGCAGCCAAGATCACAGGGTATTCTCTGGGGCCAACGTCCTGACTTTC. It codes for CASSQDHRVFSGANVLTF. J is TRBJ2-6 and V is TRBV3-1 (or the pseudogene TRBV3-2), with D maybe TRBD1 (6 bases). Trimming removed 0 bases at V and 0 bases at J, with 12 bases between. The germline CDR1 and CDR2 sequences are LGHDT and YNNKEL (reference sequence). The CDR3 is 18 amino acids.